This is a list of T cell receptor beta chains from one sample in a study of T cell changes during pregnancy in multiple sclerosis. Profiled with immunoSEQ multiplex PCR; TCRdb holds only in-frame clones, not every one. The table records some 60,000 clones, roughly 90% of them present only once. The input for sequencing was peripheral blood, taken in the third trimester of pregnancy. The receptor source for this set is a female donor in good health, enrolled as a control in a pregnancy study. Both conserved end residues are part of each CDR3. A D gene is named only where the DNA matches it firmly. Rows give clone size only sometimes, using once, few, many, or a class for an expanded clone.

clone size	V gene	D gene	J gene	CDR3 DNA	CDR3 protein
once	TRBV7-9	.	TRBJ1-1	TGTGCCAGCAGCTCCTCCGGAGGAATGAACACTGAAGCTTTCTTT	CASSSSGGMNTEAFF
.	TRBV7-8	TRBD2	TRBJ2-7	TGTGCCAGCAGCGAGGGGGGGCCGGGACTAGCGGGAGTCCGCGGGCACGAGCAGTACTTC	CASSEGGPGLAGVRGHEQYF
.	TRBV25-1	.	TRBJ1-5	TGTGCCAGCAGTGAGTCGGAGATAACTCAGCCCCAGCATTTT	CASSESEITQPQHF
once	TRBV7-9	.	TRBJ2-7	TGTGCCAGCAGCTTAGGAGACAGTAGCTCCTACGAGCAGTACTTC	CASSLGDSSSYEQYF
.	TRBV6-4	.	TRBJ1-2	TGTGCCAGCAGGCTTGGGGCGGGAAGCTATGGCTACACCTTC	CASRLGAGSYGYTF
.	TRBV6-1	TRBD1	TRBJ1-2	TGTGCCAGCAGTGAAAGACAGGGAAAGGATGGCTACACCTTC	CASSERQGKDGYTF
.	TRBV25-1	.	TRBJ2-1	TGTGCCAGCAGCCCCGGCGGCAATGAGCAGTTCTTC	CASSPGGNEQFF
.	TRBV7-6	TRBD2	TRBJ2-7	TGTGCCAGCAGCTTGATTTGGGGGGGAGGGCCTGGGAGCGAGCAGTACTTC	CASSLIWGGGPGSEQYF
once	TRBV11-3	TRBD1	TRBJ2-1	TGTGCCAGCAGCTCGTATTCACAGGGGAATCTTTACAATGAGCAGTTCTTC	CASSSYSQGNLYNEQFF
.	TRBV7-2	TRBD2	TRBJ2-3	TGTGCCAGCAGCTTAGGCCTAGCGGGGACTCTTAGAGCAGATACGCAGTATTTT	CASSLGLAGTLRADTQYF
.	TRBV6-5	.	TRBJ1-5	TGTGCCAGCAGCACGGCGGATCAGCCCCAGCATTTT	CASSTADQPQHF
.	TRBV5-1	TRBD1	TRBJ1-4	TGCGCCAGCAGCTCGGGGGACAGTAATGAAAAACTGTTTTTT	CASSSGDSNEKLFF
.	TRBV27	TRBD2	TRBJ2-1	TGTGCCAGCAGCTTAGCGGGACCGCACAATGAGCAGTTCTTC	CASSLAGPHNEQFF
.	TRBV15	.	TRBJ2-1	TGTGCCACCAGCAGAGCCGACGGGACACTCCCGCCAGTCTTC	CATSRADGTLPPVF
.	TRBV7-9	TRBD2	TRBJ2-1	TGTGCCAGCAGCTCCTCGTTGGAGCGGGGACTCAATGAGCAGTTCTTC	CASSSSLERGLNEQFF
once	TRBV29-1	.	TRBJ1-2	TGCAGCGCCTCGTCGGGGGGCTACACCTTC	CSASSGGYTF
.	TRBV5-1	TRBD1	TRBJ1-3	TGCGCCAGCAGCAGAGACAGGGCTGGAAACACCATATATTTT	CASSRDRAGNTIYF
.	TRBV7-2	TRBD1	TRBJ2-7	TGTGCCAGCAGCGGGACAGGGGGCGGACATTATTCCTACGAGCAGTACTTC	CASSGTGGGHYSYEQYF
.	TRBV5-1	TRBD1	TRBJ1-2	TGCGCCAGCAGCCTCGGACAGGGAGGGGGCTATGGCTACACCTTC	CASSLGQGGGYGYTF
.	TRBV27	TRBD2	TRBJ2-2	TGTGCCAGCAGGGGATGGGAGGGCAACACCGGGGAGCTGTTTTTT	CASRGWEGNTGELFF
.	TRBV5-6	.	TRBJ1-1	TGTGCCAGCAGCTTGTATGGGGGGGCTGAAGCTTTCTTT	CASSLYGGAEAFF
.	TRBV7-2	.	TRBJ2-3	TGTGCCAGCAGCCCCCGGGGCAGGGGACAAGATACGCAGTATTTT	CASSPRGRGQDTQYF
.	TRBV6-4	.	TRBJ2-6	TGTGCCAGCAGTGACGGCGGATCTGGGGCCAACGTCCTGACTTTC	CASSDGGSGANVLTF
.	TRBV11-2	TRBD1	TRBJ1-1	TGTGCCAGCAGCTTAGGGACAGGGCTCATGAACACTGAAGCTTTCTTT	CASSLGTGLMNTEAFF
.	TRBV9	TRBD1	TRBJ1-2	TGTGCCAGCAGCGTAGGAGCAGGGGGCAGGAGCTATGGCTACACCTTC	CASSVGAGGRSYGYTF
.	TRBV29-1	TRBD2	TRBJ2-5	TGCAGCGTTCAACTAGCGGGACTCAAGACCCAGTACTTC	CSVQLAGLKTQYF
once	TRBV15	.	TRBJ1-4	TGTGCCACCAGCAGAGACAGGGTAGAGGAAAAACTGTTTTTT	CATSRDRVEEKLFF
.	TRBV28	TRBD1	TRBJ1-3	TGTGCCAGCAGTTTCACCGGGACAGCCTCTGGAAACACCATATATTTT	CASSFTGTASGNTIYF
.	TRBV29-1	.	TRBJ1-1	TGCAGCGGTTTGCGAAACACTGAAGCTTTCTTT	CSGLRNTEAFF
.	TRBV29-1	TRBD1	TRBJ1-1	TGCAGCGCCACAGGGGAAGGAGCTGAAGCTTTCTTT	CSATGEGAEAFF
.	TRBV4-1	TRBD1	TRBJ1-2	TGCGCCAGCAGCCAGGCCGGGACAGTCTATGGCTACACCTTC	CASSQAGTVYGYTF
.	TRBV5-1	.	TRBJ1-2	TGCGCCAGCAGCTTGGGGCTCATTGGTGGCTACACCTTC	CASSLGLIGGYTF
.	TRBV6-4	.	TRBJ2-3	TGTGCCAGCAGTGAACGAGGGCTCGCTTCTAGCACAGATACGCAGTATTTT	CASSERGLASSTDTQYF
.	TRBV5-1	.	TRBJ2-3	TGCGCCAGCAGCTCCATCGCGATCCGGGGCACAGATACGCAGTATTTT	CASSSIAIRGTDTQYF
.	TRBV19	.	TRBJ1-2	TGTGCCAGTAGTCTTGATCACAGGGTGTGGGGGGGCTACACCTTC	CASSLDHRVWGGYTF
.	TRBV7-2	.	TRBJ2-2	TGTGCCAGCAGGCACAGAAACACCGGGGAGCTGTTTTTT	CASRHRNTGELFF
.	TRBV7-3	.	TRBJ1-1	TGTGCCAGCAGCCCCTCGGAGGGCGCTGAAGCTTTCTTT	CASSPSEGAEAFF
.	TRBV9	TRBD1	TRBJ1-3	TGTGCCAGCAGCCCAAGGGACAGGGGGCGGTGGGGAAACACCATATATTTT	CASSPRDRGRWGNTIYF
.	TRBV5-6	TRBD1	TRBJ2-3	TGTGCCAGCAGCTTACCACAGGGGAGTCCCACAGATACGCAGTATTTT	CASSLPQGSPTDTQYF
.	TRBV5-1	TRBD1	TRBJ1-1	TGCGCCAGCAGCATTCGGACAGGGGGGAACACTGAAGCTTTCTTT	CASSIRTGGNTEAFF
.	TRBV4-3	.	TRBJ2-1	TGCGCCAGCAGCCAAGGAGAGCCTCACTCCTACAATGAGCAGTTCTTC	CASSQGEPHSYNEQFF
.	TRBV18	TRBD1	TRBJ1-1	TGTGCCAGCTCACCGAGACAGGGGGCCGGTGTCACTGAAGCTTTCTTT	CASSPRQGAGVTEAFF
.	TRBV28	.	TRBJ2-1	TGTGCCAGCAGTTTGGGGAGTGTGGGTGAGCAGTTCTTC	CASSLGSVGEQFF
.	TRBV19	TRBD1	TRBJ2-2	TGTGCCAGTAGCCCATCAAGAGGACAGGGGATGAACACCGGGGAGCTGTTTTTT	CASSPSRGQGMNTGELFF
.	TRBV5-8	.	TRBJ2-3	TGTGCCAGCAGCCTACTCCTATTGGATACGCAGTATTTT	CASSLLLLDTQYF
once	TRBV6-6	TRBD1	TRBJ1-1	TGTGCCAGCAGTGGCCGACAGGGACCTATGAACACTGAAGCTTTCTTT	CASSGRQGPMNTEAFF
.	TRBV30	TRBD1	TRBJ2-7	TGTGCCTGGAGTACGGGACAGGGCTCCTACGAGCAGTACTTC	CAWSTGQGSYEQYF
.	TRBV5-5	TRBD1	TRBJ1-2	TGTGCCAGCAGCGCGGGGACAGTCTATGGCTACACCTTC	CASSAGTVYGYTF
.	TRBV19	TRBD2	TRBJ2-3	TGTGCCTCAACTCGGGGAGGGAACCCTCTAGGCACAGATACGCAGTATTTT	CASTRGGNPLGTDTQYF
.	TRBV10-3	.	TRBJ1-2	TGTGCCATCAGTGAGTCGGGGGGATCTTATGGCTACACCTTC	CAISESGGSYGYTF
once	TRBV7-9	.	TRBJ1-1	TGTGCCAGCAGCTCGCCAGGGGCGGTGAACACTGAAGCTTTCTTT	CASSSPGAVNTEAFF
.	TRBV28	TRBD1	TRBJ2-3	TGTGCCAGCAGTTTAGTGGCCAGGGGGAGTACAGATACGCAGTATTTT	CASSLVARGSTDTQYF
.	TRBV14	.	TRBJ2-5	TGTGCCAGCAGCCAAGTTAGAGAGACCCAGTACTTC	CASSQVRETQYF